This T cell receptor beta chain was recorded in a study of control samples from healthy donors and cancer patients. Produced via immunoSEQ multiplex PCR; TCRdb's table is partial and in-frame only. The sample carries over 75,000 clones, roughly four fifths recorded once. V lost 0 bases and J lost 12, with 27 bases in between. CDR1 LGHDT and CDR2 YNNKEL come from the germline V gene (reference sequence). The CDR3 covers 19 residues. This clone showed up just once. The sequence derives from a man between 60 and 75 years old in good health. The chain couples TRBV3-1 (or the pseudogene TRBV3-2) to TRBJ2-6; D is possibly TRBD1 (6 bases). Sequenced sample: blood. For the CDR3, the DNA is TGTGCCAGCAGCCAAGAGGGTTTGGACAGACCCCCTCAGGCACGCGTCCTGACTTTC. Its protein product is CASSQEGLDRPPQARVLTF.